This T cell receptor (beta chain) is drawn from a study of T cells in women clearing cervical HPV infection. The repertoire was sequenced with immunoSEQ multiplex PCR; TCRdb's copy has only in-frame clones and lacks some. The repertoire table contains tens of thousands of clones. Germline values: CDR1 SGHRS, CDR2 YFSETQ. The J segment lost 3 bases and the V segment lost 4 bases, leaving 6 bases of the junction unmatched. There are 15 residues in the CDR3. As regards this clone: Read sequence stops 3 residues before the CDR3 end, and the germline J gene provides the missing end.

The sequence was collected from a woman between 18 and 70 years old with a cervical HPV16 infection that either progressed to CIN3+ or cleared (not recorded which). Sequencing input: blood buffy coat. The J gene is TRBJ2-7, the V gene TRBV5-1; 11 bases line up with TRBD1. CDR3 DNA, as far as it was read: TGCGCCAGCAGCCAAGAGGGACAGGGGGGCTACGAG. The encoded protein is CASSQEGQGGYE. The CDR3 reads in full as CASSQEGQGGYEQYF.